One and the same sample provided the 27 T cell receptor beta chains below, sequenced in a study of molecular identifiers for immune sequencing clone quantification. TCRdb used MiXCR to reprocess the PCR reads, holding one entry per CDR3 protein. Of about 640,000 distinct CDR3 sequences listed, 20% are singletons. The sample was naive CD8+ T cells from blood, with Jurkat cell RNA spiked in. Subset described: FACS-sorted CD8+CD4-CCR7+CD45RA+ naive T cells. These receptors were taken from a human donor in good health. Some libraries in this study had Jurkat cell RNA spiked in.

This clonotype came up many times. The rearrangement joins TRBV5-1 to TRBJ1-2, with a possible D match to TRBD1 (5 bases). Germline V gene data show CDR1 as SGHRS and CDR2 as YFSETQ. This CDR3 contains 15 residues. Trimming took 5 bases from V and 5 from J, leaving 19 bases between them. CDR3 nucleotides: TGCGCCAGCAGTTCTTTCACAGGAGAAATTTATGGCTACACCTTC. Translation: CASSSFTGEIYGYTF.

This clonotype was counted at least ten times. V and J are TRBV20-1 and TRBJ1-1, with a tentative D call TRBD1 (6 bases). The V and J ends lost 1 base and 5 bases respectively, with 14 bases between them. Per germline, CDR1 DFQATT and CDR2 SNEGSKA (reference sequence). The CDR3 consists of 14 residues. CDR3 bases: TGCAGTGCTAGAGGCTCCTCAGGGGAGACTGAAGCTTTCTTT. Translating it yields CSARGSSGETEAFF.

This clonotype was observed a handful of times. The chain links TRBV7-6 to TRBJ2-7, with 9 bases fitting TRBD1. Losses at the gene ends were 6 bases for V and 3 bases for J; bases not matched to a gene: 9. Germline CDR1 SGHVS, CDR2 FNYEAQ. The CDR3 loop spans 15 amino acids. The CDR3, as DNA: TGTGCCAGCAGTCCCGGGACAGGGAATTTCTACGAGCAGTACTTC. Translating gives CASSPGTGNFYEQYF. The full variable domain, rest sourced from reference TRBV7-6 and TRBJ2-7, is GAGVSQSPRYKVTKRGQDVALRCDPISGHVSLYWYRQALGQGPEFLTYFNYEAQQDKSGLPNDRFSAERPEGSISTLTIQRTEQRDSAMYRCASSPGTGNFYEQYFGPGTRLTVT.

A word on this clonotype: A much larger clone differs by one base, so this may be a read error. The chain links TRBV11-3 to TRBJ2-7, with no clear D. V was pared by 5 bases and J by 1 base, with 15 bases between. CDR3 length: 15 residues. Germline V lookup: CDR1 SGHNT, CDR2 YENEEA. CDR3 sequence reads: CASSAVGQGSYEQYF. In DNA form, the CDR3 reads TGTGCCAGCAGCGCTGTAGGGCAAGGATCCTACGAGCAGTACTTC.

The genes are TRBV30 and TRBJ2-1; D is unclear. V was clipped by 5 bases and J by 0 bases, with 8 bases between them. Germline CDR1 and CDR2: GTSNPN and SVGIG (reference sequence). This CDR3 spans 13 amino acids. The chain's CDR3 is CAWEESSYNEQFF. CDR3 DNA: TGTGCCTGGGAAGAGAGCTCCTACAATGAGCAGTTCTTC.

The chain recombines TRBV7-6 with TRBJ2-1; no clear D. Between the trimmed V and J ends, which lost 6 bases and 4 bases, there was a span of 22 bases. This CDR3 has 17 amino acids. From germline, CDR1 is SGHVS and CDR2 FNYEAQ. The CDR3 coding sequence is TGTGCCAGCAGTGGTGACTTGGGCCTCGAAAAATACAATGAGCAGTTCTTC. It codes for CASSGDLGLEKYNEQFF.

At least ten counts were recorded for this clonotype. The chain has TRBV20-1 and TRBJ2-3; 13 bases align to TRBD2. CDR1 and CDR2 from the germline V gene are DFQATT and SNEGSKA (reference sequence). After removal of 0 bases from V and 2 bases from J, the junction contained 11 bases not matched to a gene. This CDR3 comprises 19 residues. The CDR3, as DNA: TGCAGTGCTAGAGATCCACCGGGACTAGCGGGGTATTACACAGATACGCAGTATTTT. Translation: CSARDPPGLAGYYTDTQYF.

There are many counts of this clonotype. The chain is built from TRBV7-9 and TRBJ2-5; TRBD1 aligns across 8 bases. The CDR3 is made up of 15 amino acids. J gave up 7 bases and V 1 base, and 8 bases lay outside the gene matches. Germline V gene sequence: CDR1 SEHNR, CDR2 FQNEAQ (reference sequence). CDR3 loop: CASSLETGELATQYF. The DNA for the CDR3 is TGTGCCAGCAGCTTAGAGACAGGGGAGCTGGCGACCCAGTACTTC.

This clonotype was seen only a few times. This CDR3 is CASRATSGTLGEQYF. The CDR3 DNA is TGTGCCAGCAGGGCGACTAGCGGGACTCTTGGCGAGCAGTACTTC. V is TRBV2 and J is TRBJ2-7, with 11 bases fitting TRBD2. Germline V gene data show CDR1 as SNHLY and CDR2 as FYNNEI. Trimming removed 6 bases from V and 6 bases from J; junction bases left unmatched: 10. The CDR3 has 15 residues.

This clonotype appeared a single time. A much larger clone is a single base away; this may be a read error. The chain carries TRBV28 and TRBJ2-5; TRBD2 aligns across 10 bases. The junction had 8 bases not matched to a gene; V was cut back by 6 bases and J by 4 bases. The V gene's germline CDR1 is MDHEN and CDR2 SYDVKM. CDR3 length equals 15 residues. DNA of the CDR3: TGTGCCAGCAGGTCGACTAGCGGGTGGGCAGAGACCCAGTACTTC. Translated: CASRSTSGWAETQYF.

Ten or more counts support this clonotype. The CDR3 sequence is CASSLVAQGMDTQYF. DNA of the CDR3: TGTGCCAGCAGCTTAGTTGCGCAGGGGATGGATACGCAGTATTTT. The chain uses TRBV7-6 and TRBJ2-3; D is perhaps TRBD1 (6 bases). The CDR3 extends over 15 amino acids. V shed 1 base and J shed 6 bases, with 14 bases lying between them. Germline V gene sequence: CDR1 SGHVS, CDR2 FNYEAQ.

This clonotype was recorded many times. CDR3 coding DNA: TGTGCCAGCAGTTCTGGGACTTCGCCAGTCTATGAGCAGTTCTTC. It encodes CASSSGTSPVYEQFF. J is TRBJ2-1 and V is TRBV6-5; a possible D gene is TRBD2 (6 bases). The germline V gene has CDR1 MNHEY and CDR2 SVGAGI. This CDR3 comprises 15 residues. V was clipped by 4 bases and J by 8 bases, with 18 bases between them.

With regard to this clonotype: This may be a read error, as it is one base from a much larger clone. The chain employs TRBV27 and TRBJ1-1; no clear D. The germline V gene has CDR1 MNHEY and CDR2 SMNVEV (reference sequence). This CDR3 is 13 amino acids long. The CDR3 sequence is CASSLSGPTGAFF. For the CDR3, the DNA is TGTGCCAGCAGTTTGAGTGGACCCACTGGAGCTTTCTTT.

In its sample, this clonotype was seen once. A junction boundary mismatches the germline segment, possibly from a read error. The CDR3 region has the DNA TGTGCCGGCAGCCGGGACAGGTACAACTACGAGCAGTACTTC. Its protein product is CAGSRDRYNYEQYF. V is TRBV7-9 and J is TRBJ2-7, with 8 bases aligning to TRBD1. This CDR3 has 14 residues. The germline V gene encodes CDR1 SEHNR and CDR2 FQNEAQ (reference sequence).

This clonotype has more than one count but fewer than ten. The chain uses TRBV30 and TRBJ2-7, with D unclear. Germline lookup yields CDR1 GTSNPN and CDR2 SVGIG (reference sequence). V was pared by 2 bases and J by 3 bases, with 14 bases between. CDR3 length: 14 residues. The CDR3, as DNA: TGTGCCTGGAGTTCGGGTGGCTACTACTACGAGCAGTACTTC. Translating gives CAWSSGGYYYEQYF.

Comment on this clonotype: This may arise from a read error, as a much more abundant clone is one base away. The V gene is TRBV9, the J gene TRBJ2-6; D is possibly TRBD1 (5 bases). The CDR3 spans 14 residues. In germline, CDR1 is SGDLS, CDR2 YYNGEE. The chain's CDR3 is CASSTRSGANVLSF. CDR3 sequence (DNA): TGTGCCAGCAGCACGCGATCTGGGGCCAACGTCCTGAGTTTC.

With regard to this clonotype: A much larger clone is a single base away; this may be a read error. CDR3 sequence: CASRSGQLETQYF. The CDR3 coding sequence is TGTGCCAGCAGATCGGGACAGCTAGAGACCCAGTACTTC. The rearrangement joins TRBV12-3 or TRBV12-4 to TRBJ2-5; 7 bases are shared with TRBD1. The CDR3 covers 13 residues. J was trimmed by 4 bases and V by 6 bases; bases with no gene match: 5.

About this clonotype: Possible read error: a much larger clone is one base away. Because it lacks the conserved phenylalanine or tryptophan at the end, this CDR3 is likely a read error. This chain joins TRBV7-6 and TRBJ2-7; 8 bases fit TRBD1. From germline, CDR1 is SGHVS and CDR2 FNYEAQ. Germline trimming cut 1 base from V and 3 bases from J; bases unmatched to any gene: 5. The CDR3 contains 15 residues. Written as DNA, the CDR3 is TGTGCCAGCAGCTTAGGAGACAGGGGCGACTACGAGCAGTACTCC. As protein: CASSLGDRGDYEQYS.

This clonotype was detected a few times. The chain carries TRBV2 and TRBJ1-4; D not certain. V was clipped by 4 bases and J by 2 bases, with 11 bases between them. This CDR3 comprises 15 residues. In germline, CDR1 is SNHLY, CDR2 FYNNEI. The CDR3 region has the DNA TGTGCCAGCAGTGGCCCGGAGCGGACTAATGAAAAACTGTTTTTT. Its translation: CASSGPERTNEKLFF.

The chain has TRBV9 and TRBJ2-7; no reliable D call. Deletions cut 5 bases from V and 3 bases from J, with 9 bases between. Germline-derived CDR1 and CDR2 are SGDLS and YYNGEE. CDR3 size: 12 residues. In DNA, the CDR3 is TGTGCCAGCAGTAGGGTCGACTACGAGCAGTACTTC. This sequence encodes CASSRVDYEQYF.

This clonotype was observed at least ten times. The J gene is TRBJ2-5, the V gene TRBV27; D might be TRBD1 (5 bases). Germline lookup yields CDR1 MNHEY and CDR2 SMNVEV (reference sequence). V shed 3 bases and J shed 5 bases, with 16 bases lying between them. The CDR3 is 15 residues long. The CDR3, as DNA: TGTGCCAGCAGTTTGAGTTCCACAGGTGATGAGACCCAGTACTTC. Translating it yields CASSLSSTGDETQYF.

This clonotype has a count of ten or more. This chain uses TRBV4-3 with TRBJ1-1; no reliable D call. This CDR3 has 15 residues. Deletions cut 0 bases from V and 1 base from J, with 9 bases between. Germline V gene sequence: CDR1 LGHNA, CDR2 YSLEER. CDR3 coding DNA: TGCGCCAGCAGCCAAGAAAGGTTTCAGAACACTGAAGCTTTCTTT. The encoded protein is CASSQERFQNTEAFF.

This clonotype was found many times. The chain links TRBV6-6 to TRBJ1-5; the D is unclear. The V gene's germline CDR1 is MNHNY and CDR2 SVGAGI (reference sequence). The V end lost 7 bases, the J end lost 3 bases, and 10 bases lay between the germline ends. The CDR3 is made up of 13 amino acids. CDR3 region: CASIRSYNQPQHF. For the CDR3, the DNA is TGTGCCAGCATCCGTTCATACAATCAGCCCCAGCATTTT.

This clonotype has a count of ten or more. The rearrangement joins TRBV6-5 to TRBJ2-6, with D uncertain. This CDR3 has 15 residues. Trimming removed 5 bases at V and 2 bases at J, with 10 bases between. Germline assignment: CDR1 MNHEY and CDR2 SVGAGI. The CDR3 DNA sequence: TGTGCCAGCAGTCCCGGGTCCCCTGGGGCCAACGTCCTGACTTTC. This codes for CASSPGSPGANVLTF.

This clonotype was seen a single time. This may arise from a read error, as a much more abundant clone is one base away. The gene calls are TRBV7-9 and TRBJ2-2; D gene unclear. Germline V gene data show CDR1 as SEHNR and CDR2 as FQNEAQ (reference sequence). The CDR3 is made up of 12 amino acids. The CDR3 bases are TGTGCCAGCATCACGAACACCGAGGAGCTGTTTTTT. Protein product: CASITNTEELFF. Drawing the rest from reference TRBV7-9 and TRBJ2-2, the complete variable domain is DTGVSQNPRHKITKRGQNVTFRCDPISEHNRLYWYRQTLGQGPEFLTYFQNEAQLEKSRLLSDRFSAERPKGSFSTLEIQRTEQGDSAMYLCASITNTEELFFGEGSRLTVL.

In this sample, this clonotype turned up many times. The chain combines TRBV7-2 with TRBJ2-2, with D maybe TRBD2 (5 bases). Germline V gives CDR1 SGHTA, CDR2 FQGNSA. The CDR3 sequence is 16 residues long. Trimming left V 5 bases short and J 0 bases short, with 13 bases between. The CDR3 protein is CASSPWAGANTGELFF. DNA of the CDR3: TGTGCCAGCAGCCCTTGGGCGGGTGCGAACACCGGGGAGCTGTTTTTT.

This clonotype was observed many times. The chain employs TRBV12-3 or TRBV12-4 and TRBJ1-5; no reliable D call. There are 15 residues in the CDR3. Trimming took off 4 bases at V and 3 bases at J, with 13 bases between the two ends. CDR3 DNA: TGTGCCAGCAGTTCCATCCCAGTATCCAATCAGCCCCAGCATTTT. It codes for CASSSIPVSNQPQHF.